The following is a T cell receptor (beta chain) sequence with its context. Its target is unknown. This PCR relied on a set of 60 Vbeta primers and 13 Jbeta primers. Measured with immunoSEQ multiplex PCR; TCRdb has only the in-frame clones, and not every one. The data show roughly 190,000 clones, around 81% seen once. The sample originates from a study of cytomegalovirus exposure and HLA in healthy donors. This CDR3 has 17 residues. Germline CDR1 MGHRA, CDR2 YSYEKL. Trimming removed 0 bases from V and 5 bases from J, with 16 bases in between. Notes on the study in general: Most TCR beta V segments were productive about 90% or about 30% of the time in an earlier analysis.

Specimen: PBMCs. The TCR comes from a young woman in good health and CMV-seropositive. V usage is TRBV4-1 and J usage is TRBJ1-4, with D unclear. CDR3 nucleotide sequence: TGCGCCAGCAGCCAAGATCGAGGGTTAAGGGAGAATGAAAAACTGTTTTTT. Protein: CASSQDRGLRENEKLFF.